This entry lists 23 T cell receptor beta chains sequenced from one sample in a study of cytomegalovirus exposure and HLA in healthy donors. PCR used 60 Vbeta primers and 13 Jbeta primers. TCRdb's copy holds only in-frame clones and misses some; the assay was immunoSEQ multiplex PCR. This sample carries tens of thousands of clones, approximately 63% of them seen once, and the ten largest clones take 9.7%. Sequenced input: PBMCs. These TCRs come from a woman between 50 and 59 years old in good health and CMV-seropositive.

The V gene is TRBV4-2, the J gene TRBJ2-5, with a weak D call TRBD2 (5 bases). Germline V gene lookup returns CDR1 LGHNA and CDR2 YNFKEQ. The CDR3 covers 15 residues. Trimming took 0 bases from V and 5 from J, leaving 13 bases between them. CDR3 in DNA: TGTGCCAGCAGCCAAGACGTTTCGGGGTGGGAGACCCAGTACTTC. It codes for CASSQDVSGWETQYF.

DNA for the CDR3: TGTGCCAGCAGTTCCCTAGAACGGTTCTTC. Protein: CASSSLERFF. The chain links TRBV27 to TRBJ2-1; D not resolved. There are 10 residues in the CDR3. The germline V gene encodes CDR1 MNHEY and CDR2 SMNVEV (reference sequence). Trimming took 4 bases from V and 15 from J, leaving 10 bases between them.

This rearrangement joins TRBV29-1 to TRBJ1-6; D possibly corresponds to TRBD1 (5 bases). The V and J ends lost 1 base and 13 bases respectively, with 20 bases between them. Germline V gene lookup returns CDR1 SQVTM and CDR2 ANQGSEA. The length of the CDR3 is 15 residues. The DNA of the CDR3 is TGCAGCGTTGAAGGGACCCGGGGGAGAAGGGATCCCCTCCACTTT. This encodes CSVEGTRGRRDPLHF.

This chain links TRBV7-2 with TRBJ2-7, with 7 nucleotides matching TRBD1. This CDR3 region has 14 residues. Trimming took 6 bases from V and 1 from J; bases not matched to a gene: 6. Germline V gives CDR1 SGHTA, CDR2 FQGNSA. CDR3 DNA: TGTGCCAGCAGTTCACAGGGGATTTCCTACGAGCAGTACTTC. Its protein product is CASSSQGISYEQYF.

This clone was detected only once. This rearrangement joins TRBV18 to TRBJ2-2, with 8 nucleotides matching TRBD1. The CDR3 length is 15 residues. Germline CDR1 reads KGHSH; CDR2 reads LQKENI. V lost 2 bases, J lost 1 base, and 0 bases stayed unmatched. This chain's CDR3 is CASSPDRGNTGELFF. CDR3 sequence (DNA): TGTGCCAGCTCACCAGACAGGGGGAACACCGGGGAGCTGTTTTTT.

This clone was seen more than once but under ten times. The gene calls are TRBV19 and TRBJ1-1, with no clear D. The V gene lost 8 bases and the J gene lost 1 base, with 11 bases spanning the gap. Germline V lookup: CDR1 LNHDA, CDR2 SQIVND (reference sequence). The length of the CDR3 is 13 residues. Here the CDR3 DNA reads TGTGCCAGTTTCGGACGGGGGAACACTGAAGCTTTCTTT. Encoded protein: CASFGRGNTEAFF.

This clone has only a few counts. J is TRBJ2-3 and V is TRBV11-2; 9 bases are shared with TRBD1. The V segment lost 3 bases and the J segment 1 base; nucleotides outside the gene matches: 5. Germline V gene lookup returns CDR1 SGHAT and CDR2 FQNNGV. The CDR3 consists of 16 residues. CDR3 sequence (DNA): TGTGCCAGCAGCTTGGGTTGGGACAGGGGCACAGATACGCAGTATTTT. This translates into CASSLGWDRGTDTQYF.

This clone was picked up a small number of times. V usage is TRBV25-1 and J usage is TRBJ2-7; TRBD2 is a possible D gene (7 bases). The V end lost 2 bases, the J end lost 4 bases, and 18 bases lay between the germline ends. Germline values: CDR1 MGHDK, CDR2 SYGVNS. This CDR3 has 16 amino acids. The CDR3 loop is CASSETKGGLWYEQYF. In DNA form, the CDR3 reads TGTGCCAGCAGTGAAACCAAGGGGGGGCTTTGGTACGAGCAGTACTTC.

The chain couples TRBV6-1 to TRBJ1-5; 9 bases are shared with TRBD1. The V segment lost 6 bases and the J segment 6 bases; nucleotides outside the gene matches: 6. The CDR3 spans 14 residues. CDR1 is MNHNS and CDR2 is SASEGT in the germline V gene. Written as DNA, the CDR3 is TGTGCCAGCAGAGCGGGACAGGGAGGTCAGCCCCAGCATTTT. It codes for CASRAGQGGQPQHF.

CDR3 nucleotide sequence: TGTGCCAGCAGCGCCCGGGACAGGGAAAACTTACTCTCTGGGGCCAACGTCCTGACTTTC. Protein: CASSARDRENLLSGANVLTF. This chain joins TRBV5-8 and TRBJ2-6, with 9 bases lining up with TRBD1. The CDR3 is made up of 20 amino acids. Unmatched junction bases numbered 14, after V lost 4 bases and J lost 0 bases. The germline CDR1 and CDR2 sequences are SGHTS and YDEGEE.

This rearrangement joins TRBV4-3 to TRBJ1-4; no reliable D call. CDR1 is LGHNA and CDR2 is YSLEER in the germline V gene. The CDR3 consists of 10 residues. Between the trimmed V and J ends, which lost 9 bases and 5 bases, there was a span of 4 bases. The CDR3 DNA follows: TGCGCCAGACGGAATGAAAAACTGTTTTTT. Protein: CARRNEKLFF.

This clone was seen a handful of times. V usage is TRBV11-3 and J usage is TRBJ2-1, with 10 bases fitting TRBD2. V shed 0 bases, J shed 12 bases, and the junction held 5 bases outside the gene matches. This CDR3 spans 14 amino acids. Germline loops: CDR1 SGHNT, CDR2 YENEEA. The CDR3: CASSLDSSGSPQFF. CDR3 sequence (DNA): TGTGCCAGCAGCTTAGATTCTAGCGGGAGCCCGCAGTTCTTC.

V gene TRBV10-2 combines with J gene TRBJ2-5; 7 nucleotides match TRBD2. Trimming took 3 bases from V and 5 from J; bases not matched to a gene: 9. Germline V gene data show CDR1 as WSHSY and CDR2 as SAAADI. CDR3 length equals 15 residues. In DNA form, the CDR3 reads TGCGCCAGCAGTGAAAATACGGGAGGCCGGGAGACCCAGTACTTC. Protein sequence: CASSENTGGRETQYF.

This chain joins TRBV19 and TRBJ1-1; no clear D. Germline V gene sequence: CDR1 LNHDA, CDR2 SQIVND (reference sequence). The CDR3 is 14 amino acids. V was pared by 5 bases and J by 1 base, with 11 bases between. Here the CDR3 DNA reads TGTGCCAGTAGTTTCCAGACGGGGAACACTGAAGCTTTCTTT. It specifies CASSFQTGNTEAFF.

The chain has TRBV14 and TRBJ2-3; 8 nucleotides line up with TRBD2. This CDR3 has 16 amino acids. J gave up 5 bases and V 1 base, and 8 bases lay outside the gene matches. Germline CDR1 reads SGHDN; CDR2 reads FVKESK. As DNA, the CDR3 is TGTGCCAGCAGCCAAGTCGGGGGGGCCTTGGGAGATACGCAGTATTTT. It encodes CASSQVGGALGDTQYF.

The chain has TRBV5-1 and TRBJ2-3; D possibly corresponds to TRBD1 (5 bases). The CDR3 sequence is 14 residues long. CDR1 and CDR2 from the germline V gene are SGHRS and YFSETQ. V was trimmed by 2 bases and J by 4 bases, leaving 11 bases between them. The CDR3, as DNA: TGCGCCAGCAGCTTTATGGCAGGGTCAGATACGCAGTATTTT. Protein sequence: CASSFMAGSDTQYF.

This chain links TRBV5-1 with TRBJ2-1, with 7 nucleotides matching TRBD2. V dropped 5 bases and J dropped 8; count of bases not matched to a gene: 10. Looked up from germline, CDR1 is SGHRS and CDR2 is YFSETQ. The CDR3 has 14 amino acids. CDR3 coding DNA: TGCGCCAGCAGTTTGTCCGTTACTAGCGATGAGCAGTTCTTC. This codes for CASSLSVTSDEQFF.

The genes are TRBV7-8 and TRBJ1-1; 8 nucleotides align to TRBD1. With V trimmed by 2 bases and J by 5 bases, 4 bases remained unmatched. CDR1 SGHVS and CDR2 FQNEAQ come from the germline V gene. CDR3 length: 14 residues. In nucleotides, the CDR3 is TGTGCCAGCAGCTTACAGGGGGCTGTGACTGAAGCTTTCTTT. Residues: CASSLQGAVTEAFF.

The gene calls are TRBV11-2 and TRBJ2-4; D remains ambiguous. This CDR3 comprises 15 residues. V shed 5 bases and J shed 0 bases, with 11 bases lying between them. Germline lookup yields CDR1 SGHAT and CDR2 FQNNGV. The CDR3 loop reads CASSATQLAKNIQYF. The CDR3, as DNA: TGTGCCAGCAGCGCTACCCAACTAGCCAAAAACATTCAGTACTTC.

This rearrangement joins TRBV6-1 to TRBJ2-7; 14 nucleotides agree with TRBD2. Germline V gene data show CDR1 as MNHNS and CDR2 as SASEGT. The CDR3 is made up of 15 amino acids. With V trimmed by 4 bases and J by 5 bases, 4 bases remained unmatched. DNA of the CDR3: TGTGCCAGCAGTGGGGGGACTAGCGGGAGCAACGAGCAGTACTTC. Residues: CASSGGTSGSNEQYF.

This clone appeared a single time. The genes are TRBV7-2 and TRBJ1-1; D perhaps matches TRBD1 (5 bases). Germline V CDR1 and CDR2: SGHTA, FQGNSA. Trimming took 2 bases from V and 1 from J, leaving 8 bases between them. This CDR3 contains 14 residues. The CDR3, as DNA: TGTGCCAGCAGCTTAAGGGGCCCGAACACTGAAGCTTTCTTT. Translation: CASSLRGPNTEAFF.

The gene calls are TRBV2 and TRBJ2-7; the D gene is possibly TRBD1 (5 bases). The CDR3 is 16 residues long. The germline V gene has CDR1 SNHLY and CDR2 FYNNEI. The ends were cut back, 7 bases at V and 2 bases at J, with 21 bases in the middle. The CDR3 bases are TGTGCCAGCACGTGGTCAGGGCTTACGACCGCCTACGAGCAGTACTTC. It specifies CASTWSGLTTAYEQYF.

V is TRBV5-1 and J is TRBJ1-2; D is uncertain. From germline, CDR1 is SGHRS and CDR2 YFSETQ. The CDR3 loop spans 14 amino acids. Trimming stripped 0 bases from V and 4 bases from J, with 10 bases between. The DNA of the CDR3 is TGCGCCAGCAGCTTGGACCGGGGAGTCTATGGCTACACCTTC. Translated, it gives CASSLDRGVYGYTF.